The 7 T cell receptor beta chains given below trace back to one sample, sequenced in a study of Graves' ophthalmopathy and Graves' hyperthyroidism. RNA transcripts served as template for amplifying TCR beta CDR3 sequences. RT-PCR with HTBI primers came first, then second-round multiplex PCR. TCRdb reanalysed the multiplex PCR reads using MiXCR and keeps one entry per CDR3 protein. Of approximately 380,000 distinct CDR3 sequences listed, around a fifth are singletons. Sequences were obtained from peripheral blood. These receptors all stem from a woman younger than 30 with stable Graves' hyperthyroidism.

This clonotype was counted at least ten times. The chain has TRBV6-5 and TRBJ1-3, with TRBD1 matching 7 bases. J was trimmed by 2 bases and V by 0 bases; bases with no gene match: 4. This CDR3 has 16 amino acids. Germline V gene sequence: CDR1 MNHEY, CDR2 SVGAGI. The CDR3 sequence: CASSYSRGGPGNTIYF. CDR3 nucleotide sequence: TGTGCCAGCAGTTACTCGAGAGGGGGCCCTGGAAACACCATATATTTT.

This clonotype was counted at least ten times. The chain recombines TRBV6-5 with TRBJ1-3; D is unresolved. V was shortened by 4 bases and J by 2 bases, with 12 bases between the two germline ends. This CDR3 region has 15 residues. Per germline, CDR1 MNHEY and CDR2 SVGAGI. In DNA, the CDR3 is TGTGCCAGCAGTTCCGGACGGCCTGCTGGAAACACCATATATTTT. Encoded protein: CASSSGRPAGNTIYF.

Many counts were recorded for this clonotype. The chain links TRBV6-6 to TRBJ1-5; no clear D gene. Germline values: CDR1 MNHNY, CDR2 SVGAGI (reference sequence). This CDR3 is 12 amino acids long. Trimming left V 7 bases short and J 3 bases short, with 7 bases between. The CDR3 DNA follows: TGTGCCAGCAATACACCCAATCAGCCCCAGCATTTT. Encoded protein: CASNTPNQPQHF.

This clonotype was seen ten or more times. This rearrangement joins TRBV9 to TRBJ1-2, with 10 nucleotides matching TRBD1. Germline CDR1 SGDLS, CDR2 YYNGEE. The CDR3 sequence is 14 residues long. Trimming removed 3 bases from V and 7 bases from J; junction bases left unmatched: 6. This CDR3 is CASSDMTGGGGYTF. The CDR3 DNA sequence: TGTGCCAGCAGCGACATGACAGGGGGCGGTGGCTACACCTTC.

This sequence joins TRBV11-3 and TRBJ2-5; no definite D call. This CDR3 contains 13 residues. V gave up 2 bases and J gave up 7 bases, with 11 bases separating them. The germline gives CDR1 SGHNT, CDR2 YENEEA. CDR3 bases: TGTGCCAGCAGCTTATCGGTAATGGGGACCCAGTACTTC. Protein sequence: CASSLSVMGTQYF.

This clonotype has ten or more counts. V is TRBV18 and J is TRBJ2-7, with D perhaps matching TRBD1 (6 bases). The CDR3 loop spans 14 amino acids. Germline-derived CDR1 and CDR2 are KGHSH and LQKENI. V lost 0 bases and J 3 bases, leaving 9 bases between the germline ends. CDR3 DNA sequence: TGTGCCAGCTCACCACCGGGACACATCTACGAGCAGTACTTC. Its translation: CASSPPGHIYEQYF.

This clonotype was observed many times. The J gene is TRBJ2-7, the V gene TRBV28; the D gene could be TRBD1 or TRBD2 (5 bases each). The CDR3 extends over 14 amino acids. Germline V CDR1 and CDR2: MDHEN, SYDVKM. Trimming stripped 11 bases from V and 4 bases from J, with 21 bases between. CDR3: CAGIESGPPYEQYF. CDR3 nucleotide sequence: TGTGCCGGCATAGAGTCGGGACCTCCTTACGAGCAGTACTTC. Using reference TRBV28 and TRBJ2-7 for the parts outside the CDR3, the full variable domain is DVKVTQSSRYLVKRTGEKVFLECVQDMDHENMFWYRQDPGLGLRLIYFSYDVKMKEKGDIPEGYSVSREKKERFSLILESASTNQTSMYLCAGIESGPPYEQYFGPGTRLTVT.